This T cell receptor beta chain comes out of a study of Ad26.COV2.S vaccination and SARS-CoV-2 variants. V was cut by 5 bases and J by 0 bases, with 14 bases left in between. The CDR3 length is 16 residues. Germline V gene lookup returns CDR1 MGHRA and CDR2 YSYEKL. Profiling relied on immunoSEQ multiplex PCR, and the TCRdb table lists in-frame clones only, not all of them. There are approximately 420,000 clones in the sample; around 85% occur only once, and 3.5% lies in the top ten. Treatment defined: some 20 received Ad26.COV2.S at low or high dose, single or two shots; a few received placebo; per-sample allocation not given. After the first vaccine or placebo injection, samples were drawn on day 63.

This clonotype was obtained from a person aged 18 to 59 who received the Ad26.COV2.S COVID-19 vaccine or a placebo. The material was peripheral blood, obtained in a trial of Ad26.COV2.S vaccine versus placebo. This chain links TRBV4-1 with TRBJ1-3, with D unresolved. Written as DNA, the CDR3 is TGCGCCAGCAGCTCGACCTGGCTCCGCTCTGGAAACACCATATATTTT. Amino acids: CASSSTWLRSGNTIYF.